One and the same sample provided the 22 T cell receptor beta chains below, sequenced in a study of OX40 agonist ivuxolimab in advanced cancers. Generated by immunoSEQ multiplex PCR, the TCRdb table keeps only in-frame clones and is missing some. Among under 70,000 clones, roughly 91% were seen once, and the ten largest hold 1.2% to 1.5%. The source material was CD4+ or CD8+ T cells sorted from blood, sampled in a trial of the OX40 agonist ivuxolimab. These receptors all stem from an adult with an advanced solid tumor such as melanoma, head and neck, liver or kidney cancer.

This clone has a handful of counts. The chain recombines TRBV19 with TRBJ2-7; D not resolved. Trimming stripped 11 bases from V and 3 bases from J, with 17 bases between. The length of the CDR3 is 13 residues. Germline assignment: CDR1 LNHDA and CDR2 SQIVND (reference sequence). The CDR3 bases are TGTGCCCTAACCTGGACCAGGCACTACGAGCAGTACTTC. Residues: CALTWTRHYEQYF.

The chain uses TRBV18 and TRBJ2-2, with TRBD2 identical over 7 bases. The CDR3 covers 14 residues. V shed 5 bases, J shed 2 bases, and the junction held 2 bases outside the gene matches. Per the germline V gene, CDR1 is KGHSH and CDR2 is LQKENI. The CDR3 sequence is CASSSGVNTGELFF. The CDR3 DNA follows: TGTGCCAGCTCAAGCGGGGTCAACACCGGGGAGCTGTTTTTT.

The CDR3 region is CSVRLIQGDGNTIYF. The CDR3 DNA follows: TGCAGCGTGCGCCTTATTCAGGGTGATGGAAACACCATATATTTT. The V call is TRBV29-1, the J call TRBJ1-3; a possible D gene is TRBD1 (5 bases). The CDR3 has 15 residues. The germline V gene has CDR1 SQVTM and CDR2 ANQGSEA. The V end was cut by 6 bases, the J end by 3 bases, with 18 bases between.

The chain uses TRBV7-9 and TRBJ1-1; 10 positions agree with TRBD1. The CDR3 has 15 residues. Germline assignment: CDR1 SEHNR and CDR2 FQNEAQ (reference sequence). After removal of 5 bases from V and 0 bases from J, the junction contained 3 bases not matched to a gene. CDR3 coding DNA: TGTGCCAGCAGCAGCGGACAGGGGGTGAACACTGAAGCTTTCTTT. It encodes CASSSGQGVNTEAFF.

This chain connects TRBV28 to TRBJ2-1; 7 bases align to TRBD1. Germline CDR1 and CDR2: MDHEN and SYDVKM. The CDR3 sequence is 16 residues long. V gave up 5 bases and J gave up 2 bases; unmatched junction bases: 9. CDR3 protein: CASSLPTGRPYNEQFF. DNA of the CDR3: TGTGCCAGCAGTCTCCCGACAGGGCGCCCCTACAATGAGCAGTTCTTC.

The rearrangement uses TRBV29-1 and TRBJ2-2, with TRBD1 matching over 7 bases. V was clipped by 6 bases and J by 5 bases; unmatched bases: 6. This CDR3 comprises 13 residues. In germline, CDR1 is SQVTM, CDR2 ANQGSEA. CDR3 nucleotide sequence: TGCAGCGTAACACAGGGGTGGACCGGGGAGCTGTTTTTT. Translating gives CSVTQGWTGELFF.

This chain links TRBV18 with TRBJ1-1; D gene ambiguous. The CDR3 is made up of 14 amino acids. Germline V gene sequence: CDR1 KGHSH, CDR2 LQKENI. V was pared by 2 bases and J by 4 bases, with 11 bases between. The CDR3 here is CASSPGREVTEAFF. CDR3 bases: TGTGCCAGCTCACCAGGGAGGGAGGTCACTGAAGCTTTCTTT.

This clone has just a few counts. The chain recombines TRBV7-9 with TRBJ1-2; no definite D call. CDR3 length: 11 amino acids. V lost 10 bases, J lost 7 bases, and 13 bases lay in between. Germline V gene sequence: CDR1 SEHNR, CDR2 FQNEAQ (reference sequence). The CDR3 sequence is CAITTSVGYTF. In DNA, the CDR3 is TGTGCCATCACAACCTCAGTTGGCTACACCTTC.

The V and J genes are TRBV14 and TRBJ2-1; D unresolved. The V end lost 1 base, the J end lost 0 bases, and 4 bases lay between the germline ends. The CDR3 is 14 residues long. Germline CDR1 and CDR2: SGHDN and FVKESK. The CDR3: CASSQVGSYNEQFF. DNA for the CDR3: TGTGCCAGCAGCCAAGTGGGCTCCTACAATGAGCAGTTCTTC.

The rearrangement joins TRBV6-5 to TRBJ2-2; 7 bases are a match to TRBD1. The CDR3 sequence is 15 residues long. V shed 6 bases and J 6 bases; nucleotides not matched to a gene: 10. In germline, CDR1 is MNHEY, CDR2 SVGAGI. The CDR3 nucleotides are TGTGCCAGCAGCGAACGACAGGGATGGGCCGGGGAGCTGTTTTTT. This encodes CASSERQGWAGELFF.

This clone was counted a single time. This chain joins TRBV6-1 and TRBJ1-5; D is ambiguous. The CDR3 has 12 amino acids. Trimming left V 6 bases short and J 4 bases short, with 7 bases between. Germline assignment: CDR1 MNHNS and CDR2 SASEGT. The CDR3 loop reads CASREGNQPQHF. CDR3 sequence (DNA): TGTGCCAGCAGGGAGGGAAATCAGCCCCAGCATTTT.

The chain is built from TRBV7-8 and TRBJ1-3; D is ambiguous. The V gene's germline CDR1 is SGHVS and CDR2 FQNEAQ. Between the trimmed V and J ends, which lost 1 base and 0 bases, there was a span of 7 bases. The CDR3 runs 15 residues. The CDR3 bases are TGTGCCAGCAGCTTAGTGGGTAGCTCTGGAAACACCATATATTTT. Protein sequence: CASSLVGSSGNTIYF.

Here the CDR3 reads CASSTEETQYF. The CDR3 coding sequence is TGTGCCAGCAGCACCGAAGAGACCCAGTACTTC. This sequence joins TRBV5-8 and TRBJ2-5; D gene ambiguous. Germline V CDR1 and CDR2: SGHTS, YDEGEE. Trimming removed 4 bases at V and 3 bases at J, with 4 bases between. The CDR3 covers 11 residues. Full variable domain (rest looked up from reference TRBV5-8 and TRBJ2-5): EAGVTQSPTHLIKTRGQQATLRCSPISGHTSVYWYQQALGLGLQFLLWYDEGEERNRGNFPPRFSGRQFPNYSSELNVNALELEDSALYLCASSTEETQYFGPGTRLLVL.

V usage is TRBV5-1 and J usage is TRBJ1-2, with 8 bases identical to TRBD1. This CDR3 comprises 16 residues. Looked up from germline, CDR1 is SGHRS and CDR2 is YFSETQ. The V gene end was trimmed by 0 bases and the J gene end by 4 bases; junction bases not matched to a gene: 8. For the CDR3, the DNA is TGCGCCAGCAGCTTGGCCGGCGACAGGGGAAGCTATGGCTACACCTTC. Translation: CASSLAGDRGSYGYTF.

V gene TRBV5-1 combines with J gene TRBJ2-2; 7 bases fit TRBD1. J gave up 4 bases and V 3 bases, and 12 bases lay outside the gene matches. The germline V gene encodes CDR1 SGHRS and CDR2 YFSETQ. CDR3 length equals 17 residues. The CDR3 loop reads CASSSSGPGGLTGELFF. Written as DNA, the CDR3 is TGCGCCAGCAGCTCATCCGGGCCAGGGGGTCTCACCGGGGAGCTGTTTTTT. The complete variable domain, with remaining parts taken from reference TRBV5-1 and TRBJ2-2, reads KAGVTQTPRYLIKTRGQQVTLSCSPISGHRSVSWYQQTPGQGLQFLFEYFSETQRNKGNFPGRFSGRQFSNSRSEMNVSTLELGDSALYLCASSSSGPGGLTGELFFGEGSRLTVL.

The chain employs TRBV7-9 and TRBJ1-3, with 9 bases that match TRBD1. Germline V gene data show CDR1 as SEHNR and CDR2 as FQNEAQ (reference sequence). The CDR3 loop spans 18 amino acids. Trimming at V came to 7 bases and at J to 2 bases, leaving 15 bases not matched to a gene. The CDR3 region has the DNA TGTGCCAGCACCAAGGGGCCAGACAGGGGGAAACCTGGAAACACCATATATTTT. Its protein product is CASTKGPDRGKPGNTIYF. Looking up the rest from reference TRBV7-9 and TRBJ1-3 gives the full variable domain: DTGVSQNPRHKITKRGQNVTFRCDPISEHNRLYWYRQTLGQGPEFLTYFQNEAQLEKSRLLSDRFSAERPKGSFSTLEIQRTEQGDSAMYLCASTKGPDRGKPGNTIYFGEGSWLTVV.

The gene calls are TRBV19 and TRBJ1-3; no reliable D call. Per germline, CDR1 LNHDA and CDR2 SQIVND (reference sequence). V lost 8 bases to trimming and J lost 7 bases, with 18 bases between them. The CDR3 is 14 residues long. CDR3 region: CASGWTGPSNTIYF. CDR3 DNA sequence: TGTGCCAGTGGTTGGACGGGTCCAAGTAACACCATATATTTT.

V and J are TRBV30 and TRBJ1-5; D ambiguous. Deletions cut 1 base from V and 0 bases from J, with 10 bases between. This CDR3 comprises 15 residues. Germline values: CDR1 GTSNPN, CDR2 SVGIG (reference sequence). The CDR3 loop is CAWSERLTSNQPQHF. CDR3 in DNA: TGTGCCTGGAGTGAAAGGCTCACTAGCAATCAGCCCCAGCATTTT.

The CDR3, as DNA: TGCAGCGTTGAAGGAGATACGCAGTATTTT. Its protein is CSVEGDTQYF. The V gene is TRBV29-1, the J gene TRBJ2-3; D ambiguous. CDR1 is SQVTM and CDR2 is ANQGSEA in the germline V gene. The CDR3 contains 10 residues. The V gene lost 1 base and the J gene lost 5 bases, with 1 base spanning the gap.

The rearrangement uses TRBV4-2 and TRBJ1-2; D unresolved. CDR1 LGHNA and CDR2 YNFKEQ come from the germline V gene. The CDR3 spans 16 residues. The ends were cut back, 1 base at V and 0 bases at J, with 12 bases in the middle. The CDR3 sequence is CASSQVTGSSNYGYTF. The CDR3 DNA follows: TGTGCCAGCAGCCAAGTAACCGGATCCTCTAACTATGGCTACACCTTC.

The chain employs TRBV11-3 and TRBJ2-3; 9 bases map to TRBD2. The CDR3 has 19 amino acids. Unmatched junction bases numbered 18, after V lost 7 bases and J lost 1 base. CDR1 and CDR2 (germline): SGHNT, YENEEA. The CDR3 loop is CASTVLAGLFRYRTDTQYF. The CDR3 region has the DNA TGTGCCAGCACGGTTCTAGCGGGACTTTTCCGCTATCGCACAGATACGCAGTATTTT.

The rearrangement joins TRBV15 to TRBJ1-5; D is undetermined. The germline gives CDR1 LNHNV, CDR2 YYDKDF (reference sequence). V was shortened by 8 bases and J by 4 bases, with 12 bases between the two germline ends. The CDR3 length is 13 residues. This CDR3 reads CATSVEGNQPQHF. The CDR3 DNA reads TGTGCCACCTCGGTGGAAGGGAATCAGCCCCAGCATTTT.